This paragraph reports one TCR beta chain. Its antigen is unknown. The record has no base qualities; no much larger clone is one base away. This sample was included in a study of blood T cell repertoires in COVID-19 (dated by TCRdb to about 2020). Broadly, across the study: The collaborator samples originated in the United States, Italy and Spain and spanned the acute and convalescent phases of COVID-19. The prospective study material was composed of cDNA or gDNA derived from T cells, B-cell-depleted T cells, or PBMCs. Deeply sampled blood TCRbeta repertoires from subjects exposed to, actively infected with, or recovered from COVID-19 were included in the dataset. A freely available public database, intended as a resource for researchers studying the immune response to SARS-CoV-2, is where the repertoires were released. The samples were drawn from the first 160 participants of the ongoing ImmuneRACE study and from over 950 subjects provided by 6 global collaborators. Sample metadata almost always included a de-identified subject ID, COVID-19 status, age in years and sex. Where available, HLA class I and class II types were taken from metadata supplied by the sample provider and were not determined by assay-based typing. Overall study outcomes, separate from this receptor: The quantity of clinical and demographic metadata differed by source and by participant and was supplied without curation.

The immunoSEQ Assay, a bias-controlled multiplex PCR, was used to amplify TCRbeta CDR3 regions from genomic DNA. The original pipeline was this. Nucleated cell counts per sample were estimated from amplification of reference gene primers within the assay. To quantify the absolute abundance of each unique TCRbeta CDR3 rearrangement, sequence reads were collapsed and filtered. Productive Simpson clonality was computed per sample as the square root of Simpson's diversity index over productive rearrangements. In TCRdb, the immuneACCESS table is reduced to in-frame sequences with V and J assigned. These tables do not hold every clone; where another copy was compared, an unresolved V gene accounts for under half, and the others remain unexplained. Clone size and the V and J calls come from that table; the DNA yielded D and trimming. The sample table shows tens of thousands of clones, and about 93% are seen once. The top ten constitute over 15% of the sample.

Whole blood was collected in K2EDTA tubes by collaborating institutions according to the institutions' own protocols. Collaborator samples were shipped for TCRbeta analysis as frozen whole blood, isolated PBMCs, or DNA extracted from either sample type. Sequenced: peripheral blood. The clonotype comes from a human donor in a cohort sampled during active COVID-19.

The DNA reads as follows: TGCGCCAGGAAGGAGGCTAGCGGGGGAACAGATACGCAGTATTTT. Its coded protein is CARKEASGGTDTQYF. This chain is built from TRBV5-1 and TRBJ2-3, and 10 junctional nucleotides match TRBD2. From the cysteine through the phenylalanine, the CDR3 covers 15 amino acids. CDR3 DNA is the only sequence kept; it has 45 bases, read in frame from the first base. The germline V gene gives CDR1 as SGHRS and CDR2 as YFSETQ. The V end gives up 8 bases and the J end 3 bases, leaving 9 bases in the junction not matched to a gene. Here the CDR3 is joined to the reference TRBV5-1 and TRBJ2-3 genes, and the full variable domain is: KAGVTQTPRYLIKTRGQQVTLSCSPISGHRSVSWYQQTPGQGLQFLFEYFSETQRNKGNFPGRFSGRQFSNSRSEMNVSTLELGDSALYLCARKEASGGTDTQYFGPGTRLTVL.